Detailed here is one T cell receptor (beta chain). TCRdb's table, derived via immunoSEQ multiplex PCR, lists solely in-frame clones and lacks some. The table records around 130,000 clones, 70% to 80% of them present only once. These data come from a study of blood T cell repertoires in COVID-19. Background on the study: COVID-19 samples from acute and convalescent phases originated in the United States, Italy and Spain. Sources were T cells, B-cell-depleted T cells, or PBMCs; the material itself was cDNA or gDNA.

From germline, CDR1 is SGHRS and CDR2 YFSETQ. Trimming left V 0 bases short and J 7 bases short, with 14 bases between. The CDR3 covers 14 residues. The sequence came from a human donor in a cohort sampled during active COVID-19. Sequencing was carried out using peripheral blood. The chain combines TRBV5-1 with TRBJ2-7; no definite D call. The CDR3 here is CASSLDYLLFEQYF. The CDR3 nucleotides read TGCGCCAGCAGCTTGGATTACCTACTTTTTGAGCAGTACTTC.